These T cell receptor beta chains were read from a single sample in a study of blood T cell repertoires in COVID-19. Produced via immunoSEQ multiplex PCR; TCRdb's table is partial and in-frame only. Of 65,000 to 75,000 clones in the sample, around 86% are singletons; the top ten hold over 25%. Source material: peripheral blood. The receptors shown here come from a woman older than 75 with active or convalescent COVID-19. Each CDR3 is given with its conserved first and last residue. Clone size, where shown, is once, few, many, or a class for clones that have expanded.

v_call	j_call	clone_size	cdr3_aa
TRBV6-2/TRBV6-3	TRBJ2-5	-	CASSRNRAATETQYF
TRBV9	TRBJ1-3	-	CASSAVRGNTIYF
TRBV3-1/TRBV3-2	TRBJ1-6	once	CASRTGDSPLHF
TRBV19	TRBJ1-6	-	CASSNHRVGSPLHF
TRBV27	TRBJ1-4	-	CASSAPRGGYEKLFF
TRBV6-6	TRBJ2-7	-	CASRNYGGTGNYEQYF
TRBV2	TRBJ2-3	-	CASSEIKGTSDTDTQYF
TRBV19	TRBJ2-4	once	CASSARTGEDKNIQYF
TRBV4-3	TRBJ2-3	-	CASRAGGTDTQYF
TRBV5-4	TRBJ2-1	-	CASSLGGGSHNEQFF
TRBV27	TRBJ1-2	-	CASGEGNRGYGYTF
TRBV10-3	TRBJ2-6	once	CAISANQQEMGANVLTF
TRBV3-1/TRBV3-2	TRBJ2-7	once	CASSQWQGLTSYEQYF
TRBV7-9	TRBJ1-2	-	CASSSGMRSRNYGYTF
TRBV28	TRBJ1-2	-	CASTGGPLRGYTF
TRBV30	TRBJ2-7	once	CAWKQLVRDEQYF
TRBV18	TRBJ1-2	-	CASSPVAEMDRYTF
TRBV18	TRBJ2-1	-	CASSISGTVHRIDRFF
TRBV9	TRBJ1-2	-	CASSPKSDRDGYTF